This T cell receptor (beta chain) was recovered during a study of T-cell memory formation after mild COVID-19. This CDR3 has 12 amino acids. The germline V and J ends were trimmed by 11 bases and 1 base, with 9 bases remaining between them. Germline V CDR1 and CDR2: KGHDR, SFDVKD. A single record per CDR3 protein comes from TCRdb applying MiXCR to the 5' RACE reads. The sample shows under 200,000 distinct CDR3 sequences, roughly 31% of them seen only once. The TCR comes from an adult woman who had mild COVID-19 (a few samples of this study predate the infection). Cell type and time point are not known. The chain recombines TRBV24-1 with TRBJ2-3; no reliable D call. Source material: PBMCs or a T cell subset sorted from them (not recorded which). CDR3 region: CAIEGGTDTQYF. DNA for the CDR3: TGTGCCATCGAAGGTGGCACAGATACGCAGTATTTT.